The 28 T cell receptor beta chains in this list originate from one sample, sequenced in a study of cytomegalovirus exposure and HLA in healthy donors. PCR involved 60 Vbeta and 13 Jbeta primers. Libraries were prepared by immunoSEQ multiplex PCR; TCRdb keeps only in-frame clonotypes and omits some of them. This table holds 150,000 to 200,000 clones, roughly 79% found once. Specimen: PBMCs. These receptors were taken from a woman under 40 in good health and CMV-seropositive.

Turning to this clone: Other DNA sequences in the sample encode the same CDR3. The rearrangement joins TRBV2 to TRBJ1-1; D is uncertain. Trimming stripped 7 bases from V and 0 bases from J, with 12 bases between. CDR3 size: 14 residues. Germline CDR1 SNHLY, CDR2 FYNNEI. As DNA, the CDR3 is TGTGCCAGCACGCTACAGACCATGAACACTGAAGCTTTCTTT. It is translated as CASTLQTMNTEAFF.

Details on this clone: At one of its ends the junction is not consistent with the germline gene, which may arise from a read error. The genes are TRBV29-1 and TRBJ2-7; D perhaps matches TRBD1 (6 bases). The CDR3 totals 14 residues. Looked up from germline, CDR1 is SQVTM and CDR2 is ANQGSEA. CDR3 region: CSVEGDNSSYEQYF. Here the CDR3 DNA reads TGCAGCGTCGAAGGGGACAACAGCTCCTACGAGCAGTACTTC.

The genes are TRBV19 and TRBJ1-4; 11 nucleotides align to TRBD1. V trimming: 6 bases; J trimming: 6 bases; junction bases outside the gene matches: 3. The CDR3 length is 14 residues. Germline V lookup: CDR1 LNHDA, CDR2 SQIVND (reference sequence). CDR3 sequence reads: CASRRTGGDEKLFF. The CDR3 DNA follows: TGTGCCAGTAGGAGGACAGGGGGCGATGAAAAACTGTTTTTT. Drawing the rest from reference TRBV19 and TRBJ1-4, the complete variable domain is DGGITQSPKYLFRKEGQNVTLSCEQNLNHDAMYWYRQDPGQGLRLIYYSQIVNDFQKGDIAEGYSVSREKKESFPLTVTSAQKNPTAFYLCASRRTGGDEKLFFGSGTQLSVL.

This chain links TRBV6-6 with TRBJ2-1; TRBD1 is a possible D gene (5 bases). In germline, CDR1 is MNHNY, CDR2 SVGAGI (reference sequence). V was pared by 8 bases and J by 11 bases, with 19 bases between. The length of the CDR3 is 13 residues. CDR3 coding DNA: TGTGCCAGCTCCCCTGGGGCCGGAGTTAAGCAGTTCTTC. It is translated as CASSPGAGVKQFF.

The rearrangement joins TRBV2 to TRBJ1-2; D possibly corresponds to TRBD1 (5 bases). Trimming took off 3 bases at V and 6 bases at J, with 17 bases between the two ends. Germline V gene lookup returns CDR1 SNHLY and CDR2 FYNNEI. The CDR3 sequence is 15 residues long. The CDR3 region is CASSEMWQGNNGYTF. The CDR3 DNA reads TGTGCCAGCAGTGAGATGTGGCAGGGTAATAATGGCTACACCTTC.

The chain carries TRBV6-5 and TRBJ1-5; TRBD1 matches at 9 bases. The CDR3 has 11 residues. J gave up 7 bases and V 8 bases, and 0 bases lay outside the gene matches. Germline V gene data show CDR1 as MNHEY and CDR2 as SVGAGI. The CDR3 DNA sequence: TGTGCCAGCGGGACAGGGCAGCCCCAGCATTTT. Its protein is CASGTGQPQHF.

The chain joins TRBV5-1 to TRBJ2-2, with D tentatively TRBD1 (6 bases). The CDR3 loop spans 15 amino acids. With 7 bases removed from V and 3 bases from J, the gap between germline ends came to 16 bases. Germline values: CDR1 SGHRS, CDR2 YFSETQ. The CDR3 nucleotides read TGCGCCAGCCACCGTGGGGGCCACGACACCGGGGAGCTGTTTTTT. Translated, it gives CASHRGGHDTGELFF.

The CDR3 DNA is TGCGCCAGCAGCTGGACAGGGGAAGGGAACACCATATATTTT. It encodes CASSWTGEGNTIYF. This chain joins TRBV5-1 and TRBJ1-3; TRBD1 matches 9 bases. The CDR3 totals 14 residues. Trimming removed 3 bases from V and 7 bases from J; junction bases left unmatched: 5. CDR1 and CDR2 (germline): SGHRS, YFSETQ.

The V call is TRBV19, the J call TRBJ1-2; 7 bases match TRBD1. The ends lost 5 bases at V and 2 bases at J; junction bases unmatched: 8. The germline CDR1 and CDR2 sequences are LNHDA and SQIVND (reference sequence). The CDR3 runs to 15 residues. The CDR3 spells CASSQQGISNYGYTF. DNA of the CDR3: TGTGCCAGTAGTCAACAGGGGATAAGCAACTATGGCTACACCTTC. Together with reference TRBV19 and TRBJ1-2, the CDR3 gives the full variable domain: DGGITQSPKYLFRKEGQNVTLSCEQNLNHDAMYWYRQDPGQGLRLIYYSQIVNDFQKGDIAEGYSVSREKKESFPLTVTSAQKNPTAFYLCASSQQGISNYGYTFGSGTRLTVV.

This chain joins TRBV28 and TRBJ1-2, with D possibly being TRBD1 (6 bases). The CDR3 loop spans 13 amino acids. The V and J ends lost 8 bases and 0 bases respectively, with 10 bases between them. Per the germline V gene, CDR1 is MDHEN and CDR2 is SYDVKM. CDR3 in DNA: TGTGCCAGCTTCGAGGGGGCTAACTATGGCTACACCTTC. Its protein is CASFEGANYGYTF.

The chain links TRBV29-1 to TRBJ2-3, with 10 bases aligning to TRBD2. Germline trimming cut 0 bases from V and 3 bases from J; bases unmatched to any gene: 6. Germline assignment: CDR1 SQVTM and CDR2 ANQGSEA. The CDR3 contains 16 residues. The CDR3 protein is CSVEDRAGGPTDTQYF. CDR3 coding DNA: TGCAGCGTTGAAGATCGAGCGGGGGGGCCGACAGATACGCAGTATTTT.

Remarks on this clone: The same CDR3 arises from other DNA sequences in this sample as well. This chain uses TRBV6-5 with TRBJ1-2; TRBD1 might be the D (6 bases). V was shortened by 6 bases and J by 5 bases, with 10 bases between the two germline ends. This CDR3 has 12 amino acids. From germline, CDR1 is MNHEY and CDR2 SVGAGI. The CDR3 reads CASRDSLYGYTF. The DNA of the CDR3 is TGTGCCAGCAGGGACAGCTTATATGGCTACACCTTC.

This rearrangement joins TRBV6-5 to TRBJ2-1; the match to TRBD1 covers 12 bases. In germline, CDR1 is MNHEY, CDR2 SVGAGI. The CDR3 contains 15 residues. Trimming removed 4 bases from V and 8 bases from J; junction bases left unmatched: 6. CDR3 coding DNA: TGTGCCAGCAGTTCCCGGGACAGGGGGCTCGATGAGCAGTTCTTC. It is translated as CASSSRDRGLDEQFF.

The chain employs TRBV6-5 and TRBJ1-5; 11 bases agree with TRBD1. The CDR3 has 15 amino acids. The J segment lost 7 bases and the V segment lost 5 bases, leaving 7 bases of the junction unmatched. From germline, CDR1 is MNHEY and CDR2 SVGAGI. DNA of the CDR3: TGTGCCAGCAGTCCGCGGACAGGGGGCACCCAGCCCCAGCATTTT. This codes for CASSPRTGGTQPQHF.

The CDR3 nucleotides read TGTGCCATCAGTGAAGGTTATAGCGCAACTAATGAAAAACTGTTTTTT. This gives the protein CAISEGYSATNEKLFF. The V and J genes are TRBV10-3 and TRBJ1-4; D is ambiguous. V was pared by 3 bases and J by 0 bases, with 11 bases between. The V gene's germline CDR1 is ENHRY and CDR2 SYGVKD. The CDR3 consists of 16 residues.

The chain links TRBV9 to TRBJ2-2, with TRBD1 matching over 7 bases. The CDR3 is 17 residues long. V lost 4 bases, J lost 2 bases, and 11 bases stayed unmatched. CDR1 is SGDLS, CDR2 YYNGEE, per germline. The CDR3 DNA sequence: TGTGCCAGCAGCCCCCTAGGGGGACAGTTAAACACCGGGGAGCTGTTTTTT. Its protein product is CASSPLGGQLNTGELFF.

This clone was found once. In DNA, the CDR3 is TGTGCCAGCAGCTTAGGGGTGGGGACAGGGACCACTGAAGCTTTCTTT. Translation gives CASSLGVGTGTTEAFF. The gene calls are TRBV7-2 and TRBJ1-1, with 9 bases identical to TRBD1. This CDR3 has 16 residues. Germline V gene data show CDR1 as SGHTA and CDR2 as FQGNSA. With V trimmed by 1 base and J by 4 bases, 7 bases remained unmatched. Filled out from reference TRBV7-2 and TRBJ1-1, the complete variable domain reads GAGVSQSPSNKVTEKGKDVELRCDPISGHTALYWYRQSLGQGLEFLIYFQGNSAPDKSGLPSDRFSAERTGGSVSTLTIQRTQQEDSAVYLCASSLGVGTGTTEAFFGQGTRLTVV.

CDR3 in amino acids: CASSLALSYEQYF. In DNA, the CDR3 is TGTGCCAGCAGTTTGGCCCTGTCCTACGAGCAGTACTTC. The chain is built from TRBV28 and TRBJ2-7; D not certain. This CDR3 has 13 residues. The germline V gene has CDR1 MDHEN and CDR2 SYDVKM. Trimming cost V 3 bases and J 1 base, with 7 bases left between them.

In nucleotides, the CDR3 is TGCGCCAGCAATATCTTTGAGGGCGAGCAGTACTTC. The encoded protein is CASNIFEGEQYF. The gene calls are TRBV5-1 and TRBJ2-7; a weak D match, TRBD2 (5 bases). The germline V and J ends were trimmed by 6 bases and 6 bases, with 13 bases remaining between them. This CDR3 has 12 amino acids. Germline CDR1 is SGHRS and CDR2 is YFSETQ. Based on the CDR3 plus reference TRBV5-1 and TRBJ2-7, the full variable domain is KAGVTQTPRYLIKTRGQQVTLSCSPISGHRSVSWYQQTPGQGLQFLFEYFSETQRNKGNFPGRFSGRQFSNSRSEMNVSTLELGDSALYLCASNIFEGEQYFGPGTRLTVT.

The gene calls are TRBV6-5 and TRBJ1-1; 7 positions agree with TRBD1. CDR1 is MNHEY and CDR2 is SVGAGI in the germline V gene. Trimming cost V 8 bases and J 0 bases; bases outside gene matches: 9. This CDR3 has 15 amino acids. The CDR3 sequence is CASARDRFMNTEAFF. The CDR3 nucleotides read TGTGCCAGCGCCCGGGACAGATTCATGAACACTGAAGCTTTCTTT.

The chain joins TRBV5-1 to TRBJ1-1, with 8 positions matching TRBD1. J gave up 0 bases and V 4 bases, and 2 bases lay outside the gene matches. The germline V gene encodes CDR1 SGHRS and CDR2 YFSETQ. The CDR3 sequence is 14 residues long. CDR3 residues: CASSPGQVNTEAFF. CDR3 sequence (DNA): TGCGCCAGCAGCCCGGGACAGGTGAACACTGAAGCTTTCTTT. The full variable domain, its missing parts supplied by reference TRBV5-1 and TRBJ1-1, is KAGVTQTPRYLIKTRGQQVTLSCSPISGHRSVSWYQQTPGQGLQFLFEYFSETQRNKGNFPGRFSGRQFSNSRSEMNVSTLELGDSALYLCASSPGQVNTEAFFGQGTRLTVV.

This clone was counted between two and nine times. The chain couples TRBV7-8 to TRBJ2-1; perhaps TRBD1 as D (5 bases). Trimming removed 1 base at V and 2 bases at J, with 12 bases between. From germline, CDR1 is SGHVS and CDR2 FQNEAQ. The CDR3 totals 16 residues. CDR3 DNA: TGTGCCAGCAGCTTAGGGACAATGGTAACCTACAATGAGCAGTTCTTC. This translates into CASSLGTMVTYNEQFF.

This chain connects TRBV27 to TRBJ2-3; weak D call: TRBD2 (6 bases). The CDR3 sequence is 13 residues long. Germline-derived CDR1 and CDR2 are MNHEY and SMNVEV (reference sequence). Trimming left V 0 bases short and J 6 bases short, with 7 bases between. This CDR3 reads CASSLSRGDTQYF. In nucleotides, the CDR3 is TGTGCCAGCAGTTTATCACGGGGGGATACGCAGTATTTT.

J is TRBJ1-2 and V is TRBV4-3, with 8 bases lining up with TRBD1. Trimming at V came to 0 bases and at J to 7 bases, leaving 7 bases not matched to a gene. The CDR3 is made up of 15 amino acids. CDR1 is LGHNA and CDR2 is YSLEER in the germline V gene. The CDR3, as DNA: TGCGCCAGCAGCCAAGATCAAAGGACAGGGACTGGCTACACCTTC. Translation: CASSQDQRTGTGYTF.

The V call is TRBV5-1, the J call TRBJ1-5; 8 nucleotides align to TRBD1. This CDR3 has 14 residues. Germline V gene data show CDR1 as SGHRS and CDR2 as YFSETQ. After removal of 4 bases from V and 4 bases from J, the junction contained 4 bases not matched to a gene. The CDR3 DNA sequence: TGCGCCAGCAGCGACGGACAGGGTAATCAGCCCCAGCATTTT. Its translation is CASSDGQGNQPQHF.

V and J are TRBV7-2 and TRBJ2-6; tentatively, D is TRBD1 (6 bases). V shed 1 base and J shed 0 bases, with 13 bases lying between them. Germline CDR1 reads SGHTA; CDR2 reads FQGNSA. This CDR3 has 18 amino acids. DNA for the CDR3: TGTGCCAGCAGCTTAGAATACAGGGTGGGCTCTGGGGCCAACGTCCTGACTTTC. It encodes CASSLEYRVGSGANVLTF.

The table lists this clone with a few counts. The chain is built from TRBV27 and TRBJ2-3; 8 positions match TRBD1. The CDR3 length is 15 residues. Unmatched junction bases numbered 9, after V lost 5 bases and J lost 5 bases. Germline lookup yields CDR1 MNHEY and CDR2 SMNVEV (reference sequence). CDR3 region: CASSPYDRGQDTQYF. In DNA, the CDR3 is TGTGCCAGCAGTCCGTATGACAGGGGTCAAGATACGCAGTATTTT.

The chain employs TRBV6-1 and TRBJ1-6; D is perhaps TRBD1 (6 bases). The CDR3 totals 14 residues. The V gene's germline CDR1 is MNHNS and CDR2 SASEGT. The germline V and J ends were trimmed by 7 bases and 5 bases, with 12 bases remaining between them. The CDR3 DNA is TGTGCCAGCACACAGGGTCTGGATAATTCACCCCTCCACTTT. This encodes CASTQGLDNSPLHF.